This T cell receptor (beta chain) was sequenced for a study of cytomegalovirus exposure and HLA in healthy donors. Points from the study as a whole: Reports credit the classifier with highly specific, highly sensitive diagnosis of cytomegalovirus status. Most TCR sequences were uncommon, yet certain public TCRs appeared in many donors. The study flagged roughly 160 TCR beta chains as cytomegalovirus-associated.

TCRdb's copy holds only in-frame clones and misses some; the assay was immunoSEQ multiplex PCR. The sample consists of 260,000 or so clones, about 92% of them appearing once. The CDR3 extends over 15 amino acids. From germline, CDR1 is SGHVS and CDR2 FQNEAQ. J lost 0 bases, V lost 2 bases, and 1 base had no gene match. To note about this clone: The antigen is unknown.

The roughly 120-subject validation cohort, separate from the roughly 700-subject first cohort, included the donors. The receptor comes from a woman aged 25 to 39 in good health and CMV-seronegative. Sequenced sample: PBMCs. The V call is TRBV7-8, the J call TRBJ2-7, with 10 bases lining up with TRBD2. For the CDR3, the DNA is TGTGCCAGCAGCTTACTAGCGGGGGACTCCTACGAGCAGTACTTC. Its protein is CASSLLAGDSYEQYF.